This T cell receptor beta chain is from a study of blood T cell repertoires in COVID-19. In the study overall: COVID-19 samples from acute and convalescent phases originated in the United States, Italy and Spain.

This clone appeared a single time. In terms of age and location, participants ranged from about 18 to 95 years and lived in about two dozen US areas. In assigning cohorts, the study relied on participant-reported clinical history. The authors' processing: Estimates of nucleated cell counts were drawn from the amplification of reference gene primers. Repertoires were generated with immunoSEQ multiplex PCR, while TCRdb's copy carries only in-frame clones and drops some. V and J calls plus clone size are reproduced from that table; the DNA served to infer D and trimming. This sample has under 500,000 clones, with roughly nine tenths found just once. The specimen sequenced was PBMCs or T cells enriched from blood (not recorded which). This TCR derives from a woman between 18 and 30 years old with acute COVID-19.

The CDR3 region is CASSIPLKGAHSNQPQHF. The DNA of the CDR3 is TGTGCCAGTAGTATTCCCCTTAAGGGGGCACATAGCAATCAGCCCCAGCATTTT. The chain is built from TRBV19 and TRBJ1-5; 7 nucleotides line up with TRBD1. CDR1 LNHDA and CDR2 SQIVND come from the germline V gene (reference sequence). The CDR3 length is 18 residues. Germline trimming cut 3 bases from V and 0 bases from J; bases unmatched to any gene: 11. The full variable domain, completed using reference TRBV19 and TRBJ1-5, is DGGITQSPKYLFRKEGQNVTLSCEQNLNHDAMYWYRQDPGQGLRLIYYSQIVNDFQKGDIAEGYSVSREKKESFPLTVTSAQKNPTAFYLCASSIPLKGAHSNQPQHFGDGTRLSIL.